Listed below are T cell receptor beta chains from one sample, sequenced in a study of T-cell reconstitution after alpha-beta-depleted transplantation in children. A single record per CDR3 protein comes from TCRdb applying MiXCR to the PCR reads. The data show around 960,000 distinct CDR3 sequences, with 25% to 35% seen just once and more than 25% held by the top ten. Sequencing used PBMCs, mostly from graft donor cells, obtained 360 days after TCRalphabeta/CD19-depleted stem cell transplant. The receptors originated from a boy under two years old who had a stem cell transplant for SCID, so the T cells may come from the graft donor. Each CDR3 is given with its conserved first and last residue. Fields, in order: clone size, J gene, V gene, D gene, CDR3 length, CDR3 DNA, CDR3 protein. D genes are given only for firm matches. The size field is filled for only some rows; it gives once, few, many or a size class.

>-|TRBJ1-5|TRBV20-1|TRBD1|15
TGCAGTGGACAACAGGGGGCGAATGGCAATCAGCCCCAGCATTTT
CSGQQGANGNQPQHF
>-|TRBJ2-3|TRBV5-1|TRBD2|15
TGCGCCAGCAGCTTTGGCGGGGGGGCCCCAGATACGCAGTATTTT
CASSFGGGAPDTQYF
>few|TRBJ2-3|TRBV7-3|TRBD2|15
TGTGCCAGCAGCTTAAAGCGGGACCTCCCCTTTACGCAGTATTTT
CASSLKRDLPFTQYF
>-|TRBJ2-5|TRBV20-1|-|16
TGCAGTGCTAGCCCCCACGGCGGCGGCTTCCAAGAGACCCAGTACTTC
CSASPHGGGFQETQYF
>few|TRBJ2-7|TRBV27|-|16
TGTGCCAGCAGTTTCGCAGGCCGGGTCCTCCTCTCCGAGCAGTACTTC
CASSFAGRVLLSEQYF
>once|TRBJ2-1|TRBV20-1|TRBD2|15
TGCAGTGCCCCCTCCCGCGGGGGGGCCATCAGTGAGCAGTTCTTC
CSAPSRGGAISEQFF
>-|TRBJ2-1|TRBV28|-|13
TGTGCCAGCAGTTTATCAGGGAAGAATGAGCAGTTCTTC
CASSLSGKNEQFF
>-|TRBJ2-1|TRBV7-2|-|17
TGTGCCAGCAGCTTAGGGTTTGTCGGCCGGGGGAACAATGAGCAGTTCTTC
CASSLGFVGRGNNEQFF
>few|TRBJ2-3|TRBV15|TRBD1|13
TGTGCCACCGGGCAGGGACAGTGGGATACGCAGTATTTT
CATGQGQWDTQYF
>-|TRBJ2-2|TRBV7-9|TRBD2|16
TGTGCCAGCAGCCCTTTCGGGGGGGCCTCATCCGGGGAGCTGTTTTTT
CASSPFGGASSGELFF
>-|TRBJ1-5|TRBV20-1|-|14
TGCAGTGCTAGACCCGATATTGAGGGGCAGCCCCAGCATTTT
CSARPDIEGQPQHF
>-|TRBJ2-1|TRBV2|TRBD1|16
TGTGCCAGCAGTGTTGCCAGGGCAGGGACAGGAGATGAGCAGTTCTTC
CASSVARAGTGDEQFF
>many|TRBJ2-5|TRBV27|-|14
TGTGCCAGCAGCACTAGGCTAGCTGGTGAGACCCAGTACTTC
CASSTRLAGETQYF
>-|TRBJ2-1|TRBV2|-|16
TGTGCCAGCAGTCTTCGCCGCGGGACGGTCTACAATGAGCAGTTCTTC
CASSLRRGTVYNEQFF
>few|TRBJ2-3|TRBV3-1|-|13
TGTGCCAGCAGCCCTTCTGTCCCAGATACGCAGTATTTT
CASSPSVPDTQYF
>-|TRBJ2-7|TRBV5-1|-|14
TGCGCCAGCAGCTTCAGGATATCTACGTACGAGCAGTACTTC
CASSFRISTYEQYF
>-|TRBJ2-3|TRBV15|TRBD2|15
TGTGCCACCGGGCAGAGAGCGGGGCCCACAGATACGCAGTATTTT
CATGQRAGPTDTQYF
>few|TRBJ2-7|TRBV5-1|-|13
TGCGCCACCTCCGTTGGACAGCCCTACGAGCAGTACTTC
CATSVGQPYEQYF
>-|TRBJ2-7|TRBV25-1|-|13
TGTGCCAGCAGTGGGCTCCATAGCTACGAGCAGTACTTC
CASSGLHSYEQYF
>-|TRBJ1-6|TRBV12-5|-|14
TGTGCTAGTGCCTCCGGGACGTCACATTCACCCCTCCACTTT
CASASGTSHSPLHF
>many|TRBJ1-1|TRBV9|-|13
TGTGCCAGCAGCGTAACACTGAACACTGAAGCTTTCTTT
CASSVTLNTEAFF
>-|TRBJ1-2|TRBV6-1|-|14
TGTGCCAGCAGTGACAGGGTGGCAAACTATGGCTACACCTTC
CASSDRVANYGYTF
>-|TRBJ1-5|TRBV15|-|15
TGTGCCACCAGCAGAGAGTTGACAGCGGCTCAGCCCCAGCATTTT
CATSRELTAAQPQHF
>-|TRBJ1-2|TRBV20-1|-|13
TGCAGTGCTAGAGACTGGCAGTACTATGGCTACACCTTC
CSARDWQYYGYTF
>-|TRBJ2-5|TRBV4-3|-|14
TGCGCCAGCAGCCAAGAGCCCAGGGGCGAGACCCAGTACTTC
CASSQEPRGETQYF
>-|TRBJ2-5|TRBV7-8|-|15
TGTGCCAGCAGCCCACAGCGGACAGTCCAAGAGACCCAGTACTTC
CASSPQRTVQETQYF
>few|TRBJ1-2|TRBV28|-|13
TGTGCCAGCAACCTCTACAGGGAGCCTGGCTACACCTTC
CASNLYREPGYTF
>-|TRBJ2-3|TRBV20-1|-|14
TGCAGTGTTAGCCGAGACCTCTCCACAGATACGCAGTATTTT
CSVSRDLSTDTQYF
>-|TRBJ2-5|TRBV20-1|TRBD1|12
TGCAGTGCCGGAGGGACAGGGGAGACCCAGTACTTC
CSAGGTGETQYF
>few|TRBJ2-3|TRBV20-1|TRBD2|15
TGCAGTGCTACCCGGACTAGCGGGGGTGGAGATACGCAGTATTTT
CSATRTSGGGDTQYF
>-|TRBJ2-2|TRBV27|TRBD2|16
TGTGCCAGCAGACTCGACGGGGGGGCTTTCACCGGGGAGCTGTTTTTT
CASRLDGGAFTGELFF
>few|TRBJ2-4|TRBV4-1|-|15
TGCGCCAGCAGCCCAGGGGTACTAGCCAAAAACATTCAGTACTTC
CASSPGVLAKNIQYF
>-|TRBJ1-1|TRBV5-1|-|15
TGCGCCAGCAGCTTATACGACACCCTTCTCGCTGAAGCTTTCTTT
CASSLYDTLLAEAFF
>-|TRBJ2-3|TRBV7-6|-|15
TGTGCCAGCAGCAAACAGGGGGGGGAGACAGATACGCAGTATTTT
CASSKQGGETDTQYF
>-|TRBJ2-1|TRBV5-6|TRBD1|16
TGTGCCAGCAGCTCGTACGACAGGGTGGACGGCTATGAGCAGTTCTTC
CASSSYDRVDGYEQFF
>-|TRBJ2-3|TRBV9|-|16
TGTGCCAGCAGCGCCGGGACCCAAGGGTGGGAAGATACGCAGTATTTT
CASSAGTQGWEDTQYF